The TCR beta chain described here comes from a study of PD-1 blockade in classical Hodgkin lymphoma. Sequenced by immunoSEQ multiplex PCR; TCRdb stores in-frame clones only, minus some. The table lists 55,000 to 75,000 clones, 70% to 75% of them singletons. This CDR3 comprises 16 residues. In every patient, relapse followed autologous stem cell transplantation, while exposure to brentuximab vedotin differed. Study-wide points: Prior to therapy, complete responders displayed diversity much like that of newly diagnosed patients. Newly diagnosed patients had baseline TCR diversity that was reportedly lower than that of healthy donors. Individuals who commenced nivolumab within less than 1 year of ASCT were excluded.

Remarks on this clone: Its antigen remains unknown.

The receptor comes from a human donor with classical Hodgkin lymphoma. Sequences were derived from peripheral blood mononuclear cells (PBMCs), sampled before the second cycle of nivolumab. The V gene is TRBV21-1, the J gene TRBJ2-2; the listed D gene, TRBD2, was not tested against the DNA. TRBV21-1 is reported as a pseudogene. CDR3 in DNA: TGTGCCACCTACCTGATGGGTCGGGAGGTCCACGGGGAGCTGTTTTTT. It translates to CATYLMGREVHGELFF.